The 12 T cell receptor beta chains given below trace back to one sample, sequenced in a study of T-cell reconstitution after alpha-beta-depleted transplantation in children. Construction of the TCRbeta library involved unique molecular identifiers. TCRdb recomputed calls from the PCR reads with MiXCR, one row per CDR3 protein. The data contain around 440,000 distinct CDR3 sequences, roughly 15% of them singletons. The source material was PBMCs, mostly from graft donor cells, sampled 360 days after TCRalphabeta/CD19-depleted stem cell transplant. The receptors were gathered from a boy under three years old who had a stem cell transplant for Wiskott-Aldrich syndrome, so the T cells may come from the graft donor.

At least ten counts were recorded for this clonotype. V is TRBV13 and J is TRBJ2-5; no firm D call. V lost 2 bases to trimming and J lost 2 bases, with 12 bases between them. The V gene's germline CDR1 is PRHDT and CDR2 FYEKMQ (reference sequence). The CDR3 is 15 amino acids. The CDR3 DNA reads TGTGCCAGCAGCTTATTAGCCACCTCACAAGAGACCCAGTACTTC. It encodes CASSLLATSQETQYF.

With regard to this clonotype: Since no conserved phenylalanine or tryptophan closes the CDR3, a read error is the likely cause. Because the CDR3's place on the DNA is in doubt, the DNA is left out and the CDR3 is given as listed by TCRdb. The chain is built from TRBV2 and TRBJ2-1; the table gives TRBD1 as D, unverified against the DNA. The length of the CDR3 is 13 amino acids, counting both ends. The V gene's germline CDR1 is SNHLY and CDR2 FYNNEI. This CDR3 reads CASRTAAPTMSSS.

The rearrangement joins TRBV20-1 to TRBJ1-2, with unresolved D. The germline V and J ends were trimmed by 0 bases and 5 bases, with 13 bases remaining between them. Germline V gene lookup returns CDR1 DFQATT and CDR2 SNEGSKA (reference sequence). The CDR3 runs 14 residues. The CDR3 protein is CSARDFGSGYGYTF. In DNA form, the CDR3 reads TGCAGTGCTAGAGATTTTGGAAGCGGATATGGCTACACCTTC.

Here the CDR3 DNA reads TGCGCCAGCAGCCAGACAGGGAATCCCTACAATGAGCAGTTCTTC. Translated: CASSQTGNPYNEQFF. This chain joins TRBV4-3 and TRBJ2-1; 7 bases align to TRBD1. The CDR3 is made up of 15 amino acids. V gave up 3 bases and J gave up 2 bases; unmatched junction bases: 4. The germline gives CDR1 LGHNA, CDR2 YSLEER.

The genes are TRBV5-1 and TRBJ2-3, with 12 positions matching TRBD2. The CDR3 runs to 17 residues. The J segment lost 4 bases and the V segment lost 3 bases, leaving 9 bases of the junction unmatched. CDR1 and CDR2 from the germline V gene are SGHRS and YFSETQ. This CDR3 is CASSSGSSGGAADTQYF. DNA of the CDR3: TGCGCCAGCAGCTCCGGGTCTAGCGGGGGGGCCGCAGATACGCAGTATTTT.

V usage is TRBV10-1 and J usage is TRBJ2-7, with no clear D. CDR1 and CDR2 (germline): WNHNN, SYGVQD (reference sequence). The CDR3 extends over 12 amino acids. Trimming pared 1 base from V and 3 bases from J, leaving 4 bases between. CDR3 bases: TGCGCCAGCAGTGAGTTCCTCTACGAGCAGTACTTC. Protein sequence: CASSEFLYEQYF.

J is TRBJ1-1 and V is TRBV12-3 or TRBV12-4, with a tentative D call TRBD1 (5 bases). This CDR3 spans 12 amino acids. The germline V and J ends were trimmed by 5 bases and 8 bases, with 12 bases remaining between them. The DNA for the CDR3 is TGTGCCAGCAGTACCCCCGGGGCCGAAGCTTTCTTT. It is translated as CASSTPGAEAFF.

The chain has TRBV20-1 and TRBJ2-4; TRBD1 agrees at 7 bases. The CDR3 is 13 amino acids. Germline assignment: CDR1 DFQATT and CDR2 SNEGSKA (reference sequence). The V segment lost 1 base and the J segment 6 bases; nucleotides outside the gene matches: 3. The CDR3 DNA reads TGCAGTGCTAGAGTACAGGGGACAAACATTCAGTACTTC. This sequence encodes CSARVQGTNIQYF.

The DNA of the CDR3 is TGCGCCAGCAGCCATCATAGGACTAGCGGGAATAACATTCAGTACTTC. It yields the protein CASSHHRTSGNNIQYF. The genes are TRBV4-3 and TRBJ2-4, with 12 bases fitting TRBD2. J gave up 7 bases and V 3 bases, and 7 bases lay outside the gene matches. The CDR3 loop spans 16 amino acids. The germline V gene has CDR1 LGHNA and CDR2 YSLEER.

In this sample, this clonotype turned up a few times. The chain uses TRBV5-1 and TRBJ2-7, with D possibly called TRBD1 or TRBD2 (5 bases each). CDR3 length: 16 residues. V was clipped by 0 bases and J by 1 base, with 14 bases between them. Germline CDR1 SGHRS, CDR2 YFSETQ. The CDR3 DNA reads TGCGCCAGCAGCTTGGCCGGGACGTTAAGTTCCTACGAGCAGTACTTC. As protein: CASSLAGTLSSYEQYF.

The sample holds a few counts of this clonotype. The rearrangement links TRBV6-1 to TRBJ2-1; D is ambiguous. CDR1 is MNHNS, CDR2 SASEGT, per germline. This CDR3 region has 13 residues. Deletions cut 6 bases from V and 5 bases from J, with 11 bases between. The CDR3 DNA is TGTGCCAGCAGCCGCCTGAGGCACAATGAGCAGTTCTTC. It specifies CASSRLRHNEQFF.

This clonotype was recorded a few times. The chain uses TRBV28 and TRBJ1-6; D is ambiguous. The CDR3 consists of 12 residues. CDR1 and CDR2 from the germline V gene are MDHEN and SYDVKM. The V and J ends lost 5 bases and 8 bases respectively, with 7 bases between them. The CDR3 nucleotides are TGTGCCAGCAGTCGGAAGGATTCACCCCTCCACTTT. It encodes CASSRKDSPLHF.